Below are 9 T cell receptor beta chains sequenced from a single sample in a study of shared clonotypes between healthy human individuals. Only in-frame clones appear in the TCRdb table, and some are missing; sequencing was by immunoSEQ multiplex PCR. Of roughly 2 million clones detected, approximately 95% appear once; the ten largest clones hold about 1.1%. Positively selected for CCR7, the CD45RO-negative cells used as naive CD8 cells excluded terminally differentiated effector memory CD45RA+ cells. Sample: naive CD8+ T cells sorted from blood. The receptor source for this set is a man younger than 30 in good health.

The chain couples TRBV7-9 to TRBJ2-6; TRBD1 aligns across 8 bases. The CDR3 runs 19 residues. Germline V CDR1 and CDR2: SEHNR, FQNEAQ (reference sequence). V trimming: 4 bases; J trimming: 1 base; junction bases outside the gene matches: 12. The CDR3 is CASSSEWGQDKSGANVLTF. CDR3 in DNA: TGTGCCAGCAGCTCCGAGTGGGGACAGGATAAATCTGGGGCCAACGTCCTGACTTTC.

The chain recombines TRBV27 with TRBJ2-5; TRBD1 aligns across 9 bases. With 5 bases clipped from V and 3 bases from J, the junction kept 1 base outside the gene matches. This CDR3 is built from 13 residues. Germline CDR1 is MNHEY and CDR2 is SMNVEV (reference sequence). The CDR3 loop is CASSRTGEETQYF. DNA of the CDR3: TGTGCCAGCAGTAGGACAGGGGAAGAGACCCAGTACTTC.

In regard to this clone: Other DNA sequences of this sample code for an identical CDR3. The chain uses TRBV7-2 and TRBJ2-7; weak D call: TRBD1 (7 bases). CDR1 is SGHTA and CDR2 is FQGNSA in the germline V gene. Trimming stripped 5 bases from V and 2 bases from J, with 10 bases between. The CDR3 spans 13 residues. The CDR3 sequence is CASSAGTAYEQYF. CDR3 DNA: TGTGCCAGCAGCGCGGGGACAGCCTACGAGCAGTACTTC.

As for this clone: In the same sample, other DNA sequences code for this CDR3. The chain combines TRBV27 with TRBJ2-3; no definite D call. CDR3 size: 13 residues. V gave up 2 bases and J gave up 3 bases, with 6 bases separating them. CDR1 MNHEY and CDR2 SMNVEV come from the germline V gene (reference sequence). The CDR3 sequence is CASSLGVTDTQYF. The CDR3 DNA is TGTGCCAGCAGTTTAGGGGTGACAGATACGCAGTATTTT.

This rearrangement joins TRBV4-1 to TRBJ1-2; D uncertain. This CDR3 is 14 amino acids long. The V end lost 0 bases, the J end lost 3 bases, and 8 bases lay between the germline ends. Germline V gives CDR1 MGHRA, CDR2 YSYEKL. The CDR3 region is CASSQDPGYYGYTF. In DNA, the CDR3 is TGCGCCAGCAGCCAAGACCCCGGCTACTATGGCTACACCTTC.

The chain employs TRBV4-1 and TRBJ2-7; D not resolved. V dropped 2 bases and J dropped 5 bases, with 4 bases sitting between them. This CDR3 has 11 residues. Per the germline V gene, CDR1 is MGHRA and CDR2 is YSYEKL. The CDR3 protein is CASSQKNEQYF. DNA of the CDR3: TGCGCCAGCAGCCAAAAGAACGAGCAGTACTTC.

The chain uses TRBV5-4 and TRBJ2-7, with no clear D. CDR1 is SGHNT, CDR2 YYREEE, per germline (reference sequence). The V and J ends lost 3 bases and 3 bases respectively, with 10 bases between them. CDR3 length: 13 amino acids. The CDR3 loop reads CASSSDEGYEQYF. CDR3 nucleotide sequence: TGTGCCAGCAGCTCGGACGAAGGCTACGAGCAGTACTTC.

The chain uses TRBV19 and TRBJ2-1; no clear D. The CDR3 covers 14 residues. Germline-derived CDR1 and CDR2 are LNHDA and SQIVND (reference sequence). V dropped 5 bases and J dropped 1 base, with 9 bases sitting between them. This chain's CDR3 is CASSAQGSYNEQFF. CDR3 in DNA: TGTGCCAGTAGTGCGCAAGGTTCCTACAATGAGCAGTTCTTC.

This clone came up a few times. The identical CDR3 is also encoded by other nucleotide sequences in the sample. The CDR3 DNA reads TGTGCCAGCAGTAAGAACACTGAAGCTTTCTTT. Encoded protein: CASSKNTEAFF. V and J are TRBV7-9 and TRBJ1-1, with D hard to call. The CDR3 totals 11 residues. CDR1 and CDR2 (germline): SEHNR, FQNEAQ (reference sequence). Trimming took 6 bases from V and 1 from J, leaving 3 bases between them.